This T cell receptor beta chain originates from a study of blood T cell repertoires in COVID-19. Overall study: COVID-19 samples, acute and convalescent, were from the United States, Italy and Spain. PBMCs, B-cell-depleted T cells, or T cells provided the cDNA or gDNA that made up the material.

Original processing methods: It was from reference gene primer amplification that nucleated cell counts were estimated. Some clones are missing from TCRdb's copy, which holds only in-frame ones; the method was immunoSEQ multiplex PCR. From that table come the V and J calls and clone size; the DNA was used to work out D and trimming. The sample consists of roughly 240,000 clones, more than 70% of them appearing once. While infection was still active, Seattle patients were enrolled and then followed longitudinally. Losses at the gene ends were 3 bases for V and 3 bases for J; bases not matched to a gene: 12. The CDR3 contains 17 residues. The germline gives CDR1 SQVTM, CDR2 ANQGSEA.

Sequencing input: peripheral blood. This chain uses TRBV29-1 with TRBJ2-2; 8 bases are a match to TRBD2. The receptor's source is a woman at least 80 years old with COVID-19, enrolled during active disease. CDR3 DNA: TGCAGCGTTGAGGCTAGCGGGTCTCGCTATTACACCGGGGAGCTGTTTTTT. Translation gives CSVEASGSRYYTGELFF.